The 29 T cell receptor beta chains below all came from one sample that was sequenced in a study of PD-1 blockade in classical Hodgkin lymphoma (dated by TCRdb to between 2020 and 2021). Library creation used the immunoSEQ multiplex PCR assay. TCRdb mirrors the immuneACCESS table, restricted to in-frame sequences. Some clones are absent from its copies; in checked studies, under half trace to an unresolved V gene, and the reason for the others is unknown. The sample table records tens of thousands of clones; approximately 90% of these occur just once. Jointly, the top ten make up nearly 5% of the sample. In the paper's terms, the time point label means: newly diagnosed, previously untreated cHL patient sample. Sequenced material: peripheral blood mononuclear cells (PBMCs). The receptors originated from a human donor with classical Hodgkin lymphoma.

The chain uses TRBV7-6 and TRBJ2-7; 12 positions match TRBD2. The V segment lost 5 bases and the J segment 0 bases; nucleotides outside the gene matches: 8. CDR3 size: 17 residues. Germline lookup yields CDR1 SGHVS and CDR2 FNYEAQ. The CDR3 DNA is TGTGCCAGCAGCGGCACGGGACTAGCGGGTCCCTCCTACGAGCAGTACGTC. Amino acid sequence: CASSGTGLAGPSYEQYV.

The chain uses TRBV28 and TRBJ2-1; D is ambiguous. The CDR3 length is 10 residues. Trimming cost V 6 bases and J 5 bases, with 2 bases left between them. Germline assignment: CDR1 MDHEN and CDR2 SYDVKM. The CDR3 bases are TGTGCCAGCAGGGACAATGAGCAGTTCTTC. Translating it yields CASRDNEQFF.

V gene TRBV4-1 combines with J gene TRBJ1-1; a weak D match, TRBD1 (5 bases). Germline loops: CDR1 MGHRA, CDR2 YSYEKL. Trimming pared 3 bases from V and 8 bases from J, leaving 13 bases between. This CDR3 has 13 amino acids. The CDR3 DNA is TGCGCCAGCAGCCAGGGGGGTTCCCGGGAAGCTTTCTTT. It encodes CASSQGGSREAFF.

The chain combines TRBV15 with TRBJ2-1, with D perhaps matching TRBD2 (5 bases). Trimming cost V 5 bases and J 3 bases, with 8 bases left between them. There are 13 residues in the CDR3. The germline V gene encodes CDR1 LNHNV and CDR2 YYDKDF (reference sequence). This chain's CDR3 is CATSFRDYNEQFF. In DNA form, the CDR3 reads TGTGCCACCAGCTTCCGGGACTACAATGAGCAGTTCTTC.

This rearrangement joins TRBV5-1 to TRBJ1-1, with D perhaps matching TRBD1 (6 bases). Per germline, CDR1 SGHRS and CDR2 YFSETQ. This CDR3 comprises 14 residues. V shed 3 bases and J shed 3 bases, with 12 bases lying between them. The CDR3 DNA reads TGCGCCAGCAGCTCCGGGACAATTCACACTGAAGCTTTCTTT. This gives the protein CASSSGTIHTEAFF.

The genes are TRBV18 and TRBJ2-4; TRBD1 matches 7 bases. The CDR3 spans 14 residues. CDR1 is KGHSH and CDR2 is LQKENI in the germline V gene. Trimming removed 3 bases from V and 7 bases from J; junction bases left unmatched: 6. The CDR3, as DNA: TGTGCCAGCTCACCGGGAACAGGGGCGAACATTCAGTACTTC. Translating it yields CASSPGTGANIQYF.

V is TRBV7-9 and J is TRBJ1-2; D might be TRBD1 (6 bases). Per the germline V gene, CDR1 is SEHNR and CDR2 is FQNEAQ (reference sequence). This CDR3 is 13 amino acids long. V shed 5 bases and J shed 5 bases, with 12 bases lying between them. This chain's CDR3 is CASSTPTGYGYTF. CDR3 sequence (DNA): TGTGCCAGCAGCACCCCGACAGGTTATGGCTACACCTTC.

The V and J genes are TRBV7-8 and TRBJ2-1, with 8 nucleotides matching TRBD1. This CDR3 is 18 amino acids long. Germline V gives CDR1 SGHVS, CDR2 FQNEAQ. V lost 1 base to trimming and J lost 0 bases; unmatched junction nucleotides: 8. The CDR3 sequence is CASSLVGTGPSSYNEQFF. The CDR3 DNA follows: TGTGCCAGCAGCTTAGTGGGGACAGGACCAAGCTCCTACAATGAGCAGTTCTTC.

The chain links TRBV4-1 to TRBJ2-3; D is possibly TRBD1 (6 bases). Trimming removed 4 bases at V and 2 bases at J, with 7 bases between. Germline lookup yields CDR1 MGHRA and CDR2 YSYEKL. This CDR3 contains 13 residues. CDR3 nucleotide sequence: TGCGCCAGCAGCCGGGACACCACAGATACGCAGTATTTT. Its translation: CASSRDTTDTQYF.

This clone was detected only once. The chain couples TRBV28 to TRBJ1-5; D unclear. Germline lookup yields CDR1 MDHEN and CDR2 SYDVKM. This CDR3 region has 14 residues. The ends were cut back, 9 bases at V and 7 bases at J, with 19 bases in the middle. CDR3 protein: CASGAASTSQPQHF. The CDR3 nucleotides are TGTGCCAGTGGCGCGGCCAGCACATCGCAGCCCCAGCATTTT.

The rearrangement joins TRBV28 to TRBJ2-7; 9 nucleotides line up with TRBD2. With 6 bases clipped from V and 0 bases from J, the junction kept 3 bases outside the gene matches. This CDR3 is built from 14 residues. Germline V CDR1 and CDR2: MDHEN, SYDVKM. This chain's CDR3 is CASRSSGISYEQYF. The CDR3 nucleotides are TGTGCCAGCAGATCTAGCGGGATCTCCTACGAGCAGTACTTC.

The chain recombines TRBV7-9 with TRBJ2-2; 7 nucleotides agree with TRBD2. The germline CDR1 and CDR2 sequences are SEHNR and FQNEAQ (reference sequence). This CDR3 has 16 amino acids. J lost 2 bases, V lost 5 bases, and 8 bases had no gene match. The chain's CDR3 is CASSPLGGLNTGELFF. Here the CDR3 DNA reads TGTGCCAGCAGCCCCCTGGGAGGGCTAAACACCGGGGAGCTGTTTTTT.

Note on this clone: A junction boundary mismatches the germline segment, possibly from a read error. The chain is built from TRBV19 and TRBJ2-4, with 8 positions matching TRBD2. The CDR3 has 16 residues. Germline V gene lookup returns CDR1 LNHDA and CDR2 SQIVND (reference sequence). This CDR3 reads CASSIAAGGVQNIQYF. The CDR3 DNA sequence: TGTGCCAGTAGCATAGCTGCGGGGGGCGTCCAAAACATTCAGTACTTC.

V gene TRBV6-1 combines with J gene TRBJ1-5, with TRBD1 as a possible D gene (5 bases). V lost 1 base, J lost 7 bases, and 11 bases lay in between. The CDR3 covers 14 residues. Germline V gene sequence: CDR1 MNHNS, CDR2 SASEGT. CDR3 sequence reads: CASSEVWWGQPQHF. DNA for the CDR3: TGTGCCAGCAGTGAAGTGTGGTGGGGGCAGCCCCAGCATTTT.

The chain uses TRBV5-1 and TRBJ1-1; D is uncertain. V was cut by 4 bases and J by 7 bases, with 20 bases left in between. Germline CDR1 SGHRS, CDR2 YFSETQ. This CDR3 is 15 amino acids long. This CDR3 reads CASSRTGGDSNEAFF. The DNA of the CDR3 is TGCGCCAGCAGCAGGACCGGTGGGGATAGTAATGAAGCTTTCTTT.

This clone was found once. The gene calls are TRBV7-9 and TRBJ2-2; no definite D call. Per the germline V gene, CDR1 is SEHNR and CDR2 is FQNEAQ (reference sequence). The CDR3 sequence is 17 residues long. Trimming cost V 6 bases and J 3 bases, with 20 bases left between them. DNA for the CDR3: TGTGCCAGCAGGAAGGGTGACGCCGCTGCTTACACCGGGGAGCTGTTTTTT. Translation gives CASRKGDAAAYTGELFF.

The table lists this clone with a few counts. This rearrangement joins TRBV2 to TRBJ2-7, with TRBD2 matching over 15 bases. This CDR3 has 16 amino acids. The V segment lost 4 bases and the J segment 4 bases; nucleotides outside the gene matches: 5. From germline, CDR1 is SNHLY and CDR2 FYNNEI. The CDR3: CASSGTSGRAGYEQYF. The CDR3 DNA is TGTGCCAGCAGTGGGACTAGCGGGAGGGCCGGTTACGAGCAGTACTTC.

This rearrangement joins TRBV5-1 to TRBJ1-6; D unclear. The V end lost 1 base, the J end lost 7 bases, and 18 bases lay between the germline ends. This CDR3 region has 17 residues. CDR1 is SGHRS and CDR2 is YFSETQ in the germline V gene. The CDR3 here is CASSLSLGRFWNSPLHF. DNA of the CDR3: TGCGCCAGCAGCTTGAGCCTTGGGAGGTTCTGGAATTCACCCCTCCACTTT.

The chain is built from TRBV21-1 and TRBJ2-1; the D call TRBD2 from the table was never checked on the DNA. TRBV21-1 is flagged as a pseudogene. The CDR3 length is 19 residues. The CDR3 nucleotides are TGTGCCAGCAGCAAAGAATCAGGGACGGGGACTAGCGGGAGGGATGAGCAGTTCTTC. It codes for CASSKESGTGTSGRDEQFF.

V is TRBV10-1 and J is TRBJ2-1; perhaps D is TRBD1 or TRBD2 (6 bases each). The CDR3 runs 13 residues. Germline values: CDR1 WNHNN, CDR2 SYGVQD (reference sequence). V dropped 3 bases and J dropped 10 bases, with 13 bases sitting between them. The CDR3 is CASSDERGEEQFF. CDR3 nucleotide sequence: TGCGCCAGCAGTGACGAGAGGGGGGAGGAGCAGTTCTTC.

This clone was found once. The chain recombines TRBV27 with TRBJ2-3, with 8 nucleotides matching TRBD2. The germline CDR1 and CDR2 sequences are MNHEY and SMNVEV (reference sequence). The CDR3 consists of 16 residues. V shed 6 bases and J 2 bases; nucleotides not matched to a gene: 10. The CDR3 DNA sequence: TGTGCCAGCAGGGACCGACTAGCGCTACCCACAGATACGCAGTATTTT. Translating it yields CASRDRLALPTDTQYF.

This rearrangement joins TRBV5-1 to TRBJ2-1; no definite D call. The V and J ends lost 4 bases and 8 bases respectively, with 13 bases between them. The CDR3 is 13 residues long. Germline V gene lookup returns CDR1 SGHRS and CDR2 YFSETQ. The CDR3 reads CASSLMAADEQFF. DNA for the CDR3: TGCGCCAGCAGCCTCATGGCGGCGGATGAGCAGTTCTTC.

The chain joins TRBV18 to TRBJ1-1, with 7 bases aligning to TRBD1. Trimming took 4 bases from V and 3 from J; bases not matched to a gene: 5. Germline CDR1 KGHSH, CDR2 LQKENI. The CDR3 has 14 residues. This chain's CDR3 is CASSQVTGYTEAFF. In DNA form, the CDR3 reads TGTGCCAGCTCACAAGTGACAGGGTACACTGAAGCTTTCTTT. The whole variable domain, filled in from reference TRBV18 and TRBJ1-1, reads NAGVMQNPRHLVRRRGQEARLRCSPMKGHSHVYWYRQLPEEGLKFMVYLQKENIIDESGMPKERFSAEFPKEGPSILRIQQVVRGDSAAYFCASSQVTGYTEAFFGQGTRLTVV.

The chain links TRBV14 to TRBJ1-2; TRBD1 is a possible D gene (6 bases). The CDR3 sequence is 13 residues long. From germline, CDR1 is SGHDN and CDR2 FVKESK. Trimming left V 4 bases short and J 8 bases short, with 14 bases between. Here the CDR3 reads CASSPDTGFGYTF. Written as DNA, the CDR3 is TGTGCCAGCAGCCCCGATACAGGGTTCGGCTACACCTTC.

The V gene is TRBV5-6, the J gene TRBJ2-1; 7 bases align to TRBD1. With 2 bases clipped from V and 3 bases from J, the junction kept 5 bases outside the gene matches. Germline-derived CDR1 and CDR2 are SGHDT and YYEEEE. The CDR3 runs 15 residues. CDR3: CASSLGDSDYNEQFF. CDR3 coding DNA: TGTGCCAGCAGCTTAGGGGACAGCGACTACAATGAGCAGTTCTTC.

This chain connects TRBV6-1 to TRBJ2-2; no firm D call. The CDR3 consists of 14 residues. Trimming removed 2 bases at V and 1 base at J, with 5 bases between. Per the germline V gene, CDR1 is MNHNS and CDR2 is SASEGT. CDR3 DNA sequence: TGTGCCAGCAGTGAACATCGGAACACCGGGGAGCTGTTTTTT. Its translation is CASSEHRNTGELFF.

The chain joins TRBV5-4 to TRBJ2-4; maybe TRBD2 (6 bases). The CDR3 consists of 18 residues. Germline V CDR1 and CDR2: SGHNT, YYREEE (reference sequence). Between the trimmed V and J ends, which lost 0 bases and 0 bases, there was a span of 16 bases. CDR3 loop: CASSLGGTDTLAKNIQYF. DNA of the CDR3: TGTGCCAGCAGCTTGGGCGGGACGGATACCCTAGCCAAAAACATTCAGTACTTC.

The CDR3 is CASSQGGGTEAFF. The CDR3 DNA sequence: TGCGCCAGCAGCCAGGGAGGAGGCACTGAAGCTTTCTTT. V gene TRBV5-1 combines with J gene TRBJ1-1, with D possibly being TRBD1 (5 bases). Trimming removed 4 bases at V and 4 bases at J, with 11 bases between. This CDR3 comprises 13 residues. CDR1 SGHRS and CDR2 YFSETQ come from the germline V gene.

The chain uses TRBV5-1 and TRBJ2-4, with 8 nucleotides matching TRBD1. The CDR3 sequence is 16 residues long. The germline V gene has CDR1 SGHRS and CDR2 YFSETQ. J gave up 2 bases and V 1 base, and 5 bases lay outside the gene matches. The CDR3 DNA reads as TGCGCCAGCAGCTTGTCCCAGGGGGCAACCAAAAACATTCAGTACTTC. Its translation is CASSLSQGATKNIQYF.